This T cell receptor (beta chain) comes out of a study of response to subunit inactivated influenza vaccine. This clonotype was seen many times. Its matching antigen is unknown. Each CDR3 protein gets one entry after TCRdb re-called the RT-PCR reads with MiXCR. The sample has 400,000 to 650,000 distinct CDR3 sequences, approximately 7.2% seen once; the top ten hold about an eighth. V was cut by 7 bases and J by 5 bases, with 8 bases left in between. There are 12 residues in the CDR3. CDR1 is MNHNY and CDR2 is SVGAGI in the germline V gene (reference sequence). Whole-study findings and limits: After each seasonal influenza vaccination, few new T cells are recruited, the authors suggested.

The rearrangement joins TRBV6-6 to TRBJ2-2; D gene ambiguous. The source of this sequence is a man aged 45-69 years who received an inactivated influenza vaccine. The sample in question was PBMCs from blood, obtained 23 months after vaccination. The CDR3 protein is CASTPGTGELFF. The CDR3 coding sequence is TGTGCCAGCACCCCTGGGACCGGGGAGCTGTTTTTT.